This entry concerns a single T cell receptor (beta chain). Profiling relied on immunoSEQ multiplex PCR, and the TCRdb table lists in-frame clones only, not all of them. The sample shows some 2,000,000 clones, approximately 96% of them seen only once. This specimen comes from a study of shared clonotypes between healthy human individuals. The CDR3 runs 16 residues. V lost 4 bases, J lost 4 bases, and 5 bases stayed unmatched. Per germline, CDR1 SEHNR and CDR2 FQNEAQ (reference sequence). The chain links TRBV7-9 to TRBJ2-1; 12 bases are shared with TRBD2. Sequencing was carried out using naive CD4+ T cells sorted from blood. The subset: CD45RA+ positively selected. The source of this sequence is a man aged 18 to 29 in good health. The CDR3 DNA follows: TGTGCCAGCAGCTCAAGACTAGCGGGAGTTTACAATGAGCAGTTCTTC. Encoded protein: CASSSRLAGVYNEQFF.